This T cell receptor beta chain was sequenced in a study of radiotherapy plus CTLA-4 blockade in lung cancer. Study at large: Overall, 18% of patients showed an objective response, while roughly 28% attained disease control. Broader study findings: Blood saw expansion of tumor-derived TCR clones after radiotherapy plus ipilimumab. The best predictor of response was reported to be early blood T cell clone dynamics, with interferon-beta.

Chemo-refractory metastatic non-small-cell lung cancer patients received focal radiation with ipilimumab CTLA-4 blockade. Turning to this clone: What it recognizes is unknown.

The CDR3 spans 14 residues. Germline V CDR1 and CDR2: GTSNPN, SVGIG (reference sequence). The V gene lost 2 bases and the J gene lost 0 bases, with 8 bases spanning the gap. This table comes from immunoSEQ multiplex PCR, and its TCRdb copy is limited to in-frame clones, with some not included. The table lists some 90,000 clones, about four fifths of them singletons, with just over 0.8% in the top ten. The sequence derives from a human donor with non-small cell lung cancer who had stable disease on radiotherapy plus ipilimumab. The starting material was peripheral blood, obtained from a patient treated with radiotherapy plus ipilimumab. The chain combines TRBV30 with TRBJ1-3; no firm D call. The CDR3 DNA reads as TGTGCCTGGAGTCGGCAGACCTCTGGAAACACCATATATTTT. As protein: CAWSRQTSGNTIYF.